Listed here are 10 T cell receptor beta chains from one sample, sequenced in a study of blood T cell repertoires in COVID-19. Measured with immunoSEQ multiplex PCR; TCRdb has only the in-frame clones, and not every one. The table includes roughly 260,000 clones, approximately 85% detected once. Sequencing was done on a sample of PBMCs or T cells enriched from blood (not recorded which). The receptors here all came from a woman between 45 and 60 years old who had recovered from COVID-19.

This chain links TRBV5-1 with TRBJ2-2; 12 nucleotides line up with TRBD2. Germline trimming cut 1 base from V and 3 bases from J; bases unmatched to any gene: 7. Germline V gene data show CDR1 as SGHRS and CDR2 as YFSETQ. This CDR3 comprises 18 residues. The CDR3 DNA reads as TGCGCCAGCAGCTTGTTCACTAGCGGGAGGACTTACACCGGGGAGCTGTTTTTT. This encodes CASSLFTSGRTYTGELFF.

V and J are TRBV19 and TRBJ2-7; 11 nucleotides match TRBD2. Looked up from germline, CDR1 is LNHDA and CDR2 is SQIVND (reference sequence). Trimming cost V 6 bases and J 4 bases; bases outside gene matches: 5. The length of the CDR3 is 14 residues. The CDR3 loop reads CASRTSGRSYEQYF. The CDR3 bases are TGTGCCAGTAGAACTAGCGGGAGAAGTTACGAGCAGTACTTC. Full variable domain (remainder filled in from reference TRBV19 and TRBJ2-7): DGGITQSPKYLFRKEGQNVTLSCEQNLNHDAMYWYRQDPGQGLRLIYYSQIVNDFQKGDIAEGYSVSREKKESFPLTVTSAQKNPTAFYLCASRTSGRSYEQYFGPGTRLTVT.

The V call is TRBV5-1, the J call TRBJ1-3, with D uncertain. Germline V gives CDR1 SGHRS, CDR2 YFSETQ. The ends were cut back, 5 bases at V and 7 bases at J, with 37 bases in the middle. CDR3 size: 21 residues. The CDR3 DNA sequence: TGCGCCAGCAGGAAACCCCAGGCGGGCAGTAGGAAGTATCAAACCAGGAACACCATATATTTT. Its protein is CASRKPQAGSRKYQTRNTIYF.

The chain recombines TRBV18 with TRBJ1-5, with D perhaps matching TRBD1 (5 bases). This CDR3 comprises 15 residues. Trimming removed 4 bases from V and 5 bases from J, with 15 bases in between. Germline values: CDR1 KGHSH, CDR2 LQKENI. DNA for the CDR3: TGTGCCAGCTCACGCACTCAGGGCGCGGATCAGCCCCAGCATTTT. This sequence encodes CASSRTQGADQPQHF.

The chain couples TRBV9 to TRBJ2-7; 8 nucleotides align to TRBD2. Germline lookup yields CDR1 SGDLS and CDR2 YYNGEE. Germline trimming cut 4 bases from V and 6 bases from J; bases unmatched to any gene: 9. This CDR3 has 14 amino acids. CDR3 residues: CASSRAGLVGEQYF. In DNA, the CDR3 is TGTGCCAGCAGCCGAGCGGGACTAGTCGGCGAGCAGTACTTC.

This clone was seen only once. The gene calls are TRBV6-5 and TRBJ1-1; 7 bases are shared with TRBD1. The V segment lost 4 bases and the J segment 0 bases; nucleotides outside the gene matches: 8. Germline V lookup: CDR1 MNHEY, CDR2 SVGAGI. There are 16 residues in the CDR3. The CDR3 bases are TGTGCCAGCAGTTCTTCAGGGGGGAGGATGAACACTGAAGCTTTCTTT. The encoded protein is CASSSSGGRMNTEAFF.

The CDR3, as DNA: TGTGCCAGCAGCGTAGGACAGCTGCGCGAAGAGACCCAGTACTTC. It translates to CASSVGQLREETQYF. This chain links TRBV9 with TRBJ2-5; D is perhaps TRBD1 (5 bases). Germline assignment: CDR1 SGDLS and CDR2 YYNGEE. The CDR3 runs 15 residues. V lost 0 bases, J lost 3 bases, and 12 bases lay in between.

The CDR3 spells CASSIEDNPNQPQHF. Here the CDR3 DNA reads TGTGCCAGTAGTATAGAGGACAACCCCAATCAGCCCCAGCATTTT. The genes are TRBV19 and TRBJ1-5, with D perhaps matching TRBD1 (5 bases). V dropped 0 bases and J dropped 3 bases, with 9 bases sitting between them. Germline V CDR1 and CDR2: LNHDA, SQIVND (reference sequence). The CDR3 contains 15 residues.

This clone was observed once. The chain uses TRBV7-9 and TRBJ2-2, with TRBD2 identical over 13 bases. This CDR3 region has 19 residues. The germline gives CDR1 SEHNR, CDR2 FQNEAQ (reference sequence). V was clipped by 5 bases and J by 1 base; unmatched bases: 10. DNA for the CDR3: TGTGCCAGCAGCGGAAGGGGACTAGCGGGACCCGGGAACACCGGGGAGCTGTTTTTT. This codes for CASSGRGLAGPGNTGELFF.

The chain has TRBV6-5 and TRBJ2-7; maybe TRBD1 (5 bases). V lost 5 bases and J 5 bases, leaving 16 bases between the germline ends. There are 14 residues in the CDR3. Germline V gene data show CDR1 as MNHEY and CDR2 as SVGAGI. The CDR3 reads CASSKSTGFHEQYF. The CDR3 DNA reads TGTGCCAGCAGTAAAAGTACAGGTTTCCACGAGCAGTACTTC.